Listed below are T cell receptor beta chains from one sample, sequenced in a study of technical replicates of blood from a few donors. Clones were sequenced by immunoSEQ multiplex PCR, and TCRdb holds only the in-frame ones, with some missing. The data show about 94,000 clones, approximately 94% seen once. Sequencing input: T cells isolated from PBMCs. The receptor set was obtained from a human donor in good health. Each CDR3 is given with its conserved first and last residue. Each record gives: V gene, J gene, D gene, clone size, CDR3 DNA, CDR3 protein. D genes are given only for firm matches. Only some rows state a clone size, as once, few, many or a class for expanded clones.

V gene: TRBV7-9
J gene: TRBJ2-7
D gene: TRBD1
clone size: NA
CDR3 DNA: TGTGCCAGCAGCACGAGACAGGGGGACGAGCAGTACTTC
CDR3 protein: CASSTRQGDEQYF

V gene: TRBV28
J gene: TRBJ2-7
D gene: TRBD2
clone size: NA
CDR3 DNA: TGTGCCAGCAGTTTCTTGACTAGCGGGAGAACCTACGAGCAGTACTTC
CDR3 protein: CASSFLTSGRTYEQYF

V gene: TRBV29-1
J gene: TRBJ2-2
D gene: TRBD2
clone size: NA
CDR3 DNA: TGCAGCGTTGCGCCGTTAAGACTAGCGGGGGGGCGAACCGGGGAGCTGTTTTTT
CDR3 protein: CSVAPLRLAGGRTGELFF

V gene: TRBV6-5
J gene: TRBJ2-5
D gene: TRBD1
clone size: NA
CDR3 DNA: TGTGCCAGCAGGGCGGGACAGGGACCTTTGGGGACCCAGTACTTC
CDR3 protein: CASRAGQGPLGTQYF

V gene: TRBV6-5
J gene: TRBJ1-2
D gene: TRBD1
clone size: NA
CDR3 DNA: TGTGCCAGCCGCCTCGCCGGGACAGGGGGCTCTGGCTACACCTTC
CDR3 protein: CASRLAGTGGSGYTF

V gene: TRBV7-6
J gene: TRBJ2-3
D gene: NA
clone size: NA
CDR3 DNA: TGTGCCAGCAGCTACCTAGTTCGGCGCACAGATACGCAGTATTTT
CDR3 protein: CASSYLVRRTDTQYF

V gene: TRBV6-1
J gene: TRBJ2-1
D gene: TRBD2
clone size: NA
CDR3 DNA: TGTGCCAGCGGGGAAGAACAAGTCAGGGGCGCGTGGCTAGCGGGAGGAACCGGTGAGCAGTTCTTC
CDR3 protein: CASGEEQVRGAWLAGGTGEQFF

V gene: TRBV14
J gene: TRBJ1-2
D gene: TRBD1
clone size: NA
CDR3 DNA: TGTGCCAGCAGCCACGGAAACGTGCAGGGGGCCTATGGCTACACCTTC
CDR3 protein: CASSHGNVQGAYGYTF

V gene: TRBV6-1
J gene: TRBJ2-7
D gene: NA
clone size: NA
CDR3 DNA: TGTGCCAGCAATGACAAAACCTACGAGCAGTACTTC
CDR3 protein: CASNDKTYEQYF

V gene: TRBV5-4
J gene: TRBJ2-5
D gene: NA
clone size: NA
CDR3 DNA: TGTGCCAGCAGCTCCTCCGACTGGAAAGAGGCCCAGTACTTC
CDR3 protein: CASSSSDWKEAQYF

V gene: TRBV15
J gene: TRBJ2-1
D gene: TRBD1
clone size: NA
CDR3 DNA: TGTGCCACCAGCAGAGGACGACAACAGGGGAATGAGCAGTTCTTC
CDR3 protein: CATSRGRQQGNEQFF

V gene: TRBV28
J gene: TRBJ1-2
D gene: TRBD1
clone size: NA
CDR3 DNA: TGTGCCAGCAGTCCTCGGACAGGGTTCCTGTCTAACTATGGCTACACCTTC
CDR3 protein: CASSPRTGFLSNYGYTF

V gene: TRBV21-1
J gene: TRBJ1-1
D gene: NA
clone size: NA
CDR3 DNA: TGTGCCAGCACCACAGCCCTCGAAGCTTTCTTT
CDR3 protein: CASTTALEAFF

V gene: TRBV19
J gene: TRBJ1-1
D gene: NA
clone size: NA
CDR3 DNA: TGTGCCAGTAGTATACCGGGGACTGAAGCTTTCTTT
CDR3 protein: CASSIPGTEAFF

V gene: TRBV2
J gene: TRBJ1-2
D gene: TRBD1
clone size: once
CDR3 DNA: TGTGCCAGCAGTGAAGCCGGACAGGGAAAAAGCTACACCTTC
CDR3 protein: CASSEAGQGKSYTF

V gene: TRBV7-3
J gene: TRBJ2-3
D gene: TRBD1
clone size: once
CDR3 DNA: TGTGCCAGCAGCTACCTTGGACAGGGGGCCACAGATACGCAGTATTTT
CDR3 protein: CASSYLGQGATDTQYF

V gene: TRBV4-2
J gene: TRBJ2-1
D gene: TRBD1
clone size: NA
CDR3 DNA: TGTGCCAGCTCACAAGCTACAGGGGGCGCCCCCCTAACCTACAATGAGCAGTTCTTC
CDR3 protein: CASSQATGGAPLTYNEQFF

V gene: TRBV27
J gene: TRBJ1-2
D gene: NA
clone size: NA
CDR3 DNA: TGTGCCAGCAGTTTCAGGTCAGGGGCCCACCTCTATGGCTACACCTTC
CDR3 protein: CASSFRSGAHLYGYTF

V gene: TRBV28
J gene: TRBJ2-5
D gene: TRBD2
clone size: NA
CDR3 DNA: TGTGCCAGCAGGGACATGTTACTAGCGGGAGGACGAGATGAGACCCAGTACTTC
CDR3 protein: CASRDMLLAGGRDETQYF

V gene: TRBV7-9
J gene: TRBJ2-1
D gene: TRBD2
clone size: NA
CDR3 DNA: TGTGCCAGTATCCTAGCGGAGGACCGGGAGCAGTTCTTC
CDR3 protein: CASILAEDREQFF

V gene: TRBV2
J gene: TRBJ2-7
D gene: NA
clone size: once
CDR3 DNA: TGTGCCAGCAGTGCAGGATCCTACGAGCAGTACTTC
CDR3 protein: CASSAGSYEQYF

V gene: TRBV5-1
J gene: TRBJ1-1
D gene: NA
clone size: NA
CDR3 DNA: TGCGCCAGCAGCTTTCAGGGCATGAACACTGAAGCTTTCTTT
CDR3 protein: CASSFQGMNTEAFF

V gene: TRBV5-1
J gene: TRBJ2-3
D gene: TRBD2
clone size: NA
CDR3 DNA: TGCGCCAGCAGCTCCCTAGCGGGGGGGTCAGCGTCGCAGTATTTT
CDR3 protein: CASSSLAGGSASQYF

V gene: TRBV4-1
J gene: TRBJ1-6
D gene: NA
clone size: NA
CDR3 DNA: TGCGCCAGCAGCCAAGTCGGGGGGAGATCACCCCTCCACTTT
CDR3 protein: CASSQVGGRSPLHF

V gene: TRBV5-4
J gene: TRBJ2-3
D gene: TRBD1
clone size: NA
CDR3 DNA: TGTGCCAGCAGTGGGACAGGGGGCGGAGATACGCAGTATTTT
CDR3 protein: CASSGTGGGDTQYF

V gene: TRBV28
J gene: TRBJ1-4
D gene: NA
clone size: once
CDR3 DNA: TGTGCCAGCAGTTCCCACCCAGACAGCGACAGGACAAGAAAACTGTTTTTT
CDR3 protein: CASSSHPDSDRTRKLFF

V gene: TRBV7-3
J gene: TRBJ2-3
D gene: TRBD2
clone size: NA
CDR3 DNA: TGTGCCAGCAGCCACGCCGGGACTAGCGGCCGCACAGATACGCAGTATTTT
CDR3 protein: CASSHAGTSGRTDTQYF

V gene: TRBV4-1
J gene: TRBJ1-6
D gene: NA
clone size: NA
CDR3 DNA: TGCGCCAGCTGGTCGGGGGAGGAAGGATCACCCCTCCACTTT
CDR3 protein: CASWSGEEGSPLHF

V gene: TRBV18
J gene: TRBJ2-1
D gene: TRBD2
clone size: NA
CDR3 DNA: TGTGCCAGCTCCCCGACCTTAACTAGCGGCTCCTACAATGAGCAGTTCTTC
CDR3 protein: CASSPTLTSGSYNEQFF

V gene: TRBV5-1
J gene: TRBJ2-5
D gene: TRBD2
clone size: NA
CDR3 DNA: TGCGCCAGCAGCCTCGGGACTAGCTTAACCCAAGAGGAGACCCAGTACTTC
CDR3 protein: CASSLGTSLTQEETQYF

V gene: TRBV28
J gene: TRBJ1-1
D gene: TRBD1
clone size: once
CDR3 DNA: TGTGCCAGCAGTTTACTAAATCAGGGGGAGGCTTTCTTT
CDR3 protein: CASSLLNQGEAFF

V gene: TRBV4-1
J gene: TRBJ1-1
D gene: NA
clone size: NA
CDR3 DNA: TGCGCCAGCACCCACGCCCGGGACACTGAAGCTTTCTTT
CDR3 protein: CASTHARDTEAFF

V gene: TRBV5-1
J gene: TRBJ1-2
D gene: NA
clone size: NA
CDR3 DNA: TGCGCCAGCAGCTTGGTGGCCAGGGCTGGGTATGGCTACACCTTC
CDR3 protein: CASSLVARAGYGYTF

V gene: TRBV2
J gene: TRBJ2-7
D gene: NA
clone size: NA
CDR3 DNA: TGTGCCAGCAGCCGGGAGCGGTACGAGCAGTACTTC
CDR3 protein: CASSRERYEQYF

V gene: TRBV4-1
J gene: TRBJ2-2
D gene: NA
clone size: NA
CDR3 DNA: TGCGCCAGCAGCCAAGTTAGCGTTAACGTTCGGGTGAACACCGGGGAGCTGTTTTTT
CDR3 protein: CASSQVSVNVRVNTGELFF

V gene: TRBV7-2
J gene: TRBJ2-1
D gene: TRBD1
clone size: NA
CDR3 DNA: TGTGCCAGCAGCTTAGTAGGGACAGGGGAATTTAATGAGCAGTTCTTC
CDR3 protein: CASSLVGTGEFNEQFF

V gene: TRBV6-6
J gene: TRBJ1-1
D gene: NA
clone size: NA
CDR3 DNA: TGTGCCAGCAGTTACTCCGGACAGATATACACTGAAGCTTTCTTT
CDR3 protein: CASSYSGQIYTEAFF

V gene: TRBV19
J gene: TRBJ1-2
D gene: NA
clone size: NA
CDR3 DNA: TGTGCCAGTAGGTCTAATTTTGGACAGTCCGGCTATGGCTACACCTTC
CDR3 protein: CASRSNFGQSGYGYTF

V gene: TRBV29-1
J gene: TRBJ2-1
D gene: NA
clone size: NA
CDR3 DNA: TGCAGCGTTGAAGCGAGTGTCAACCACAATGAGCAGTTCTTC
CDR3 protein: CSVEASVNHNEQFF

V gene: TRBV2
J gene: TRBJ2-3
D gene: TRBD1
clone size: NA
CDR3 DNA: TGTGCCAGCAGTGATCCTGGACAGGGGATAGATACGCAGTATTTT
CDR3 protein: CASSDPGQGIDTQYF

V gene: TRBV6-5
J gene: TRBJ1-5
D gene: TRBD1
clone size: NA
CDR3 DNA: TGTGCCAGCAGCCCGACAGGGGTCCAGCCCCAGCATTTT
CDR3 protein: CASSPTGVQPQHF

V gene: TRBV6-1
J gene: TRBJ1-2
D gene: TRBD1
clone size: NA
CDR3 DNA: TGTGCCAGCAGCCCGGGACAGGGGGCGGGGGGCTACACCTTC
CDR3 protein: CASSPGQGAGGYTF

V gene: TRBV7-9
J gene: TRBJ2-7
D gene: TRBD1
clone size: NA
CDR3 DNA: TGTGCCAGCAGCCCTCAAAGGGACAGGGCCGAGCAGTACTTC
CDR3 protein: CASSPQRDRAEQYF

V gene: TRBV6-5
J gene: TRBJ2-1
D gene: TRBD2
clone size: NA
CDR3 DNA: TGTGCCAGCATTCCGACTGGAGCGGGAGAGAATGAGCAGTTCTTC
CDR3 protein: CASIPTGAGENEQFF

V gene: TRBV7-6
J gene: TRBJ2-1
D gene: NA
clone size: NA
CDR3 DNA: TGTGCCAGCAGCCCCGGCCAACGGGTGTTCTTC
CDR3 protein: CASSPGQRVFF

V gene: TRBV15
J gene: TRBJ2-6
D gene: TRBD1
clone size: NA
CDR3 DNA: TGTGCCACCAGCATGGGACAGATAACGTCTGGGGCCAACGTCCTGACTTTC
CDR3 protein: CATSMGQITSGANVLTF

V gene: TRBV4-1
J gene: TRBJ2-2
D gene: TRBD1
clone size: NA
CDR3 DNA: TGCGCCAGCAGCCGCCCAGGCGCAGGGGGCTTCACCGGGGAGCTGTTTTTT
CDR3 protein: CASSRPGAGGFTGELFF

V gene: TRBV6-5
J gene: TRBJ2-7
D gene: TRBD1
clone size: NA
CDR3 DNA: TGTGCCACGGAGACAGGGGGTCACGAGCAGTACTTC
CDR3 protein: CATETGGHEQYF

V gene: TRBV5-4
J gene: TRBJ2-1
D gene: TRBD2
clone size: NA
CDR3 DNA: TGTGCCAGCAGCATGAGCGGGGGTGAGCAGTTCTTC
CDR3 protein: CASSMSGGEQFF

V gene: TRBV7-8
J gene: TRBJ2-3
D gene: TRBD2
clone size: NA
CDR3 DNA: TGTGCCAGCAGCCCACGGGGACTAAACACAGATACGCAGTATTTT
CDR3 protein: CASSPRGLNTDTQYF

V gene: TRBV2
J gene: TRBJ1-1
D gene: TRBD1
clone size: NA
CDR3 DNA: TGTGCCAGCAGCACAGGGGAGATGAACACTGAAGCTTTCTTT
CDR3 protein: CASSTGEMNTEAFF

V gene: TRBV5-6
J gene: TRBJ2-5
D gene: NA
clone size: once
CDR3 DNA: TGTGCCAGCAGCTTGGAAGGGGTCCAAGAGACCCAGTACTTC
CDR3 protein: CASSLEGVQETQYF

V gene: TRBV10-1
J gene: TRBJ2-5
D gene: TRBD2
clone size: NA
CDR3 DNA: TGCGCCAGCAGTGAGAGGACTAGCGAAGAGACCCAGTACTTC
CDR3 protein: CASSERTSEETQYF

V gene: TRBV6-1
J gene: TRBJ1-5
D gene: NA
clone size: NA
CDR3 DNA: TGTGCCAGCAGTGGGTCTGTACTGATTAATCAGCCCCAGCATTTT
CDR3 protein: CASSGSVLINQPQHF

V gene: TRBV28
J gene: TRBJ2-3
D gene: NA
clone size: NA
CDR3 DNA: TGTGCCAGCAGTTTCTGGGTAGCGGAAGATACGCAGTATTTT
CDR3 protein: CASSFWVAEDTQYF

V gene: TRBV2
J gene: TRBJ1-2
D gene: TRBD1
clone size: NA
CDR3 DNA: TGTGCCAGCAAGAGATGGACAGGGGATGGCTACACCTTC
CDR3 protein: CASKRWTGDGYTF